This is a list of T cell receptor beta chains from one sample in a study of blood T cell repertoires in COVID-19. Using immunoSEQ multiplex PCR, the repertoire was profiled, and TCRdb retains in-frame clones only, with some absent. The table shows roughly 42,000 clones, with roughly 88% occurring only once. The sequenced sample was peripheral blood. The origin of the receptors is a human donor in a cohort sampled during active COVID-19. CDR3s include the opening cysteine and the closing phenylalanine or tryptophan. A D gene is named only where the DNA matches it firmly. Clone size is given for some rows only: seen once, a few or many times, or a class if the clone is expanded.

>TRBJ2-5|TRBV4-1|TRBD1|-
CASSQEGTGLKETQYF
TGCGCCAGCAGCCAGGAAGGGACAGGCTTAAAAGAGACCCAGTACTTC
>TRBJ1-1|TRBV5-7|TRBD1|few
CASSLAKLTGMNTEAFF
TGTGCCAGCAGCTTGGCGAAACTGACAGGGATGAACACTGAAGCTTTCTTT
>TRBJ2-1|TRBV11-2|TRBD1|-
CASSLDGTGEGWSEQFF
TGTGCCAGCAGCTTAGATGGGACAGGGGAGGGATGGAGTGAGCAGTTCTTC
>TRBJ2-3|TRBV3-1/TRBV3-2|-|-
CASSAPTVLSTDTQYF
TGTGCCAGCAGCGCCCCGACAGTATTAAGCACAGATACGCAGTATTTT
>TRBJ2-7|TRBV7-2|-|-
CASSLSQMSYEQYF
TGTGCCAGCAGCTTGTCACAGATGTCCTACGAGCAGTACTTC
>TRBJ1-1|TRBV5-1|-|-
CASSLGLGGDTEAFF
TGCGCCAGCAGCTTGGGGCTCGGGGGGGACACTGAAGCTTTCTTT
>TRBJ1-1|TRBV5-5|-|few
CASSTHYEAFF
TGTGCCAGCAGCACCCACTATGAAGCTTTCTTT
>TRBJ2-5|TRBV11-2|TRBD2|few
CASSPLTSGGTETQYF
TGTGCCAGCAGCCCCCTGACTAGCGGGGGCACCGAGACCCAGTACTTC
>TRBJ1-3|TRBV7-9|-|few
CASSSNRAPYSGNTIYF
TGTGCCAGCAGCTCGAACAGGGCGCCCTACTCTGGAAACACCATATATTTT
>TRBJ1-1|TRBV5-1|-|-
CASSLDRWMDEAFF
TGCGCCAGCAGCTTGGACAGGTGGATGGATGAAGCTTTCTTT
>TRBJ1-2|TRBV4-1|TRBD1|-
CASSDSGGWYGYTF
TGCGCCAGCAGCGATTCAGGGGGTTGGTATGGCTACACCTTC
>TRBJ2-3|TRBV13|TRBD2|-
CASNPHSGATDTQYF
TGTGCCAGCAACCCTCATAGCGGGGCCACAGATACGCAGTATTTT
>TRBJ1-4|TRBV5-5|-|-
CASSSSAGWKNEKLFF
TGTGCCAGCAGCTCGTCGGCAGGGTGGAAGAATGAAAAACTGTTTTTT
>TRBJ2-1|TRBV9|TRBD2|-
CASSVGLAGVYNEQFF
TGTGCCAGCAGCGTAGGACTAGCGGGGGTCTACAATGAGCAGTTCTTC
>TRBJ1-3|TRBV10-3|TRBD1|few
CAPPTDREGGNTIYF
TGTGCTCCACCCACGGACAGGGAGGGTGGAAACACCATATATTTT
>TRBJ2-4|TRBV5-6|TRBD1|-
CASSKDTGTGVNIQYF
TGTGCCAGCAGCAAAGATACCGGGACAGGGGTTAACATTCAGTACTTC
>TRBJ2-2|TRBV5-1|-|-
CASAPRTGNTGELFF
TGCGCCAGCGCTCCCCGAACGGGGAACACCGGGGAGCTGTTTTTT
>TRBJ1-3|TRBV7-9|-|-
CASSPLRSGNTIYF
TGTGCCAGCAGCCCCTTGAGGTCTGGAAACACCATATATTTT
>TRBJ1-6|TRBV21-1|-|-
CASSKGTESSYNSPLHF
TGTGCCAGCAGCAAGGGGACAGAGAGCTCCTATAATTCACCCCTCCACTTT